The 14 T cell receptor beta chains below all came from one sample that was sequenced in a study of T cell repertoires in cytomegalovirus infection. Using its own MiXCR run on the reads, TCRdb lists one record per CDR3 protein. The data show some 700,000 distinct CDR3 sequences, with under 40% seen just once and around 3% held by the top ten. Source material: PBMCs. The receptors were gathered from a human donor in good health (CMV status not recorded). Some clones in this sample may be carry-over from other donors' samples.

This chain connects TRBV5-4 to TRBJ1-3; D gene ambiguous. Germline CDR1 is SGHNT and CDR2 is YYREEE (reference sequence). This CDR3 region has 15 residues. Trimming took 4 bases from V and 4 from J, leaving 15 bases between them. The chain's CDR3 is CASSRQESLGNTIYF. The CDR3 DNA reads as TGTGCCAGCAGCCGACAAGAGAGCTTGGGAAACACCATATATTTT.

This clonotype turned up a few times. The CDR3 spells CASSQDRADGYTF. For the CDR3, the DNA is TGTGCCAGCAGCCAAGACAGGGCGGATGGCTACACCTTC. V is TRBV7-9 and J is TRBJ1-2, with 7 bases that match TRBD1. The CDR3 spans 13 residues. J gave up 6 bases and V 5 bases, and 6 bases lay outside the gene matches. The V gene's germline CDR1 is SEHNR and CDR2 FQNEAQ (reference sequence).

The chain uses TRBV27 and TRBJ2-5, with no clear D. This CDR3 region has 11 residues. Germline V gene sequence: CDR1 MNHEY, CDR2 SMNVEV (reference sequence). Between the trimmed V and J ends, which lost 10 bases and 4 bases, there was a span of 10 bases. CDR3 protein: CAIIRRETQYF. Here the CDR3 DNA reads TGTGCCATCATTAGACGAGAGACCCAGTACTTC.

The chain joins TRBV6-8 to TRBJ1-5, with D tentatively TRBD1 (5 bases). CDR3 length equals 14 residues. Trimming cost V 7 bases and J 0 bases, with 10 bases left between them. Per germline, CDR1 MNHGY and CDR2 SAAAGT. The CDR3 nucleotides read TGTGCCAGCAAAACCGGGGGTAGCAATCAGCCCCAGCATTTT. Protein sequence: CASKTGGSNQPQHF.

This clonotype has only a few counts. The rearrangement uses TRBV20-1 and TRBJ1-5, with D possibly matching TRBD1 (5 bases). CDR1 is DFQATT, CDR2 SNEGSKA, per germline (reference sequence). Trimming took 0 bases from V and 5 from J, leaving 14 bases between them. This CDR3 has 15 amino acids. CDR3 coding DNA: TGCAGTGCTAGAGATGCACAGTTGGGACATCAGCCCCAGCATTTT. Its protein is CSARDAQLGHQPQHF.

The J gene is TRBJ1-2, the V gene TRBV2; possibly TRBD1 for D (5 bases). V lost 5 bases to trimming and J lost 3 bases, with 19 bases between them. The germline V gene has CDR1 SNHLY and CDR2 FYNNEI. This CDR3 has 16 amino acids. The CDR3 DNA follows: TGTGCCAGCAGTAAACCGGGACCCCCGGGCTACTATGGCTACACCTTC. As protein: CASSKPGPPGYYGYTF.

The chain is built from TRBV9 and TRBJ1-1, with D hard to call. Trimming pared 0 bases from V and 1 base from J, leaving 7 bases between. Germline V lookup: CDR1 SGDLS, CDR2 YYNGEE. The CDR3 is 14 residues long. This CDR3 reads CASSVVGPNTEAFF. CDR3 in DNA: TGTGCCAGCAGCGTAGTAGGACCGAACACTGAAGCTTTCTTT.

The CDR3 DNA reads as TGTGCCTGGAGTGTAGTCGGGGCCACCGGGGAGCTGTTTTTT. This codes for CAWSVVGATGELFF. This chain joins TRBV30 and TRBJ2-2; D may be TRBD1 or TRBD2 (5 bases each). The CDR3 totals 14 residues. V dropped 0 bases and J dropped 4 bases, with 9 bases sitting between them. From germline, CDR1 is GTSNPN and CDR2 SVGIG (reference sequence).

About this clonotype itself: A much more abundant neighbour one base away suggests this may be a read error. In this CDR3 the conserved last residue, phenylalanine or tryptophan, is missing, so a read error is likely. J is TRBJ2-7 and V is TRBV7-6; D may be TRBD2 (5 bases). CDR3 size: 12 residues. V lost 4 bases and J 5 bases, leaving 9 bases between the germline ends. The germline gives CDR1 SGHVS, CDR2 FNYEAQ. CDR3 coding DNA: TGTGCCAGCAGCTCCGGACTGGACGAGCAGTACTTA. This codes for CASSSGLDEQYL.

The genes are TRBV19 and TRBJ1-5; tentative D call: TRBD1 (6 bases). Trimming left V 7 bases short and J 4 bases short, with 14 bases between. This CDR3 contains 14 residues. Per the germline V gene, CDR1 is LNHDA and CDR2 is SQIVND (reference sequence). The CDR3 DNA reads TGTGCCAGTACACTGAACCAGGGGAATCAGCCCCAGCATTTT. This gives the protein CASTLNQGNQPQHF.

This clonotype came up a few times. This chain links TRBV14 with TRBJ2-5; D may match TRBD1 or TRBD2 (5 bases each). The germline gives CDR1 SGHDN, CDR2 FVKESK. V was pared by 7 bases and J by 5 bases, with 17 bases between. This CDR3 is 14 amino acids long. The CDR3 DNA sequence: TGTGCCAGCAACGGGAAGGGACCCGCGGAGACCCAGTACTTC. Translating gives CASNGKGPAETQYF.

In nucleotides, the CDR3 is TGCAGTGCTAGTGGACAGGGTAATTCACCCCTCCACTTT. Protein product: CSASGQGNSPLHF. The rearrangement joins TRBV20-1 to TRBJ1-6, with TRBD1 matching over 8 bases. Germline values: CDR1 DFQATT, CDR2 SNEGSKA (reference sequence). The V and J ends lost 3 bases and 6 bases, in that order; junction bases with no gene match: 1. The CDR3 spans 13 residues.

As concerns this clonotype: One junction end does not reproduce the germline sequence, and a read error may be involved. The V call is TRBV7-2, the J call TRBJ2-5; possibly TRBD1 or TRBD2 for D (5 bases each). The CDR3 extends over 16 amino acids. Germline V gene data show CDR1 as SGHTA and CDR2 as FQGNSA. The CDR3 here is CASSPTVSAGGESQYF. Here the CDR3 DNA reads TGTGCCAGCAGCCCTACCGTCTCTGCTGGGGGAGAGTCCCAGTACTTC.

This clonotype was counted only a few times. This sequence joins TRBV19 and TRBJ2-2; 9 bases map to TRBD1. V was clipped by 4 bases and J by 4 bases; unmatched bases: 4. Germline V gives CDR1 LNHDA, CDR2 SQIVND (reference sequence). CDR3 length: 15 residues. CDR3 amino acids: CASSSRDRATGELFF. CDR3 DNA: TGTGCCAGTAGTAGCCGGGACAGGGCCACCGGGGAGCTGTTTTTT.